This entry lists 14 T cell receptor beta chains sequenced from one sample in a study of early T cells in non-severe SARS-CoV-2 infection listed by TCRdb under 2021. To prepare the library, 5' RACE was applied. Sequencing was carried out with a NextSeq 500. The public reads were reprocessed in TCRdb via fastp at Q25 and MiXCR, keeping in-frame beta chains. Each record represents a unique CDR3 protein, reported with the most common genes and DNA among its rows. The sample has roughly 30,000 distinct CDR3 sequences on record, more than 3.5% of them singletons. The ten most abundant clones make up 5.5% to 7.5% of the sample. The sample comprised whole blood. These receptors came from an adult who was a healthcare worker with PCR-confirmed SARS-CoV-2 infection or an uninfected control (not recorded which).

This clonotype was seen at least ten times. This chain links TRBV20-1 with TRBJ2-3; the D is unclear. The germline CDR1 and CDR2 sequences are DFQATT and SNEGSKA (reference sequence). The CDR3 runs 11 residues. Trimming took 5 bases from V and 8 from J, leaving 11 bases between them. The CDR3 DNA follows: TGCAGTGCTGGACCCTTAGGTACGCAGTATTTT. Translation: CSAGPLGTQYF.

In its sample, this clonotype was seen many times. The V gene is TRBV16, the J gene TRBJ1-4; 7 bases fit TRBD1. The length of the CDR3 is 14 residues. Per the germline V gene, CDR1 is KGHSY and CDR2 is FQNENV. V lost 4 bases and J lost 8; bases outside the gene matches: 7. CDR3 DNA: TGTGCCAGCAGCCGTGGACAGGAAAGGGAAAAACTGTTTTTT. Its protein is CASSRGQEREKLFF.

On this clonotype: A read error may explain this, as a much larger clone is one base away. CDR3 region: CASSPRAIGQGEQIF. The CDR3 DNA reads as TGCGCCAGCAGCCCCAGGGCTATAGGACAAGGTGAGCAGATCTTC. The chain is built from TRBV4-3 and TRBJ2-1; TRBD1 is a possible D gene (5 bases). Germline loops: CDR1 LGHNA, CDR2 YSLEER. The CDR3 length is 15 residues.

This clonotype has ten or more counts. The chain couples TRBV30 to TRBJ1-6, with D hard to call. Germline V gene sequence: CDR1 GTSNPN, CDR2 SVGIG (reference sequence). The CDR3 length is 12 residues. Trimming shortened V by 0 bases and J by 11 bases, and 8 bases separated the two germline ends. Written as DNA, the CDR3 is TGTGCCTGGAGTGTGGCACTGACACCCCTCCACTTT. Translation: CAWSVALTPLHF.

This clonotype has only a few counts. V gene TRBV19 combines with J gene TRBJ2-2; 13 bases are shared with TRBD2. The V gene's germline CDR1 is LNHDA and CDR2 SQIVND (reference sequence). V was clipped by 9 bases and J by 4 bases; unmatched bases: 8. The CDR3 has 16 residues. CDR3 coding DNA: TGTGCCAGCACACTAGCGGGGGGGCTTGGCACCGGGGAGCTGTTTTTT. Protein product: CASTLAGGLGTGELFF.

This clonotype occurred many times. This chain joins TRBV29-1 and TRBJ2-1; tentative D call: TRBD1 (5 bases). The CDR3 is 12 residues long. CDR1 SQVTM and CDR2 ANQGSEA come from the germline V gene. V was clipped by 4 bases and J by 3 bases, with 7 bases between them. The CDR3: CSVAGYYNEQFF. CDR3 bases: TGCAGCGTTGCAGGGTACTACAATGAGCAGTTCTTC.

Ten or more counts support this clonotype. In nucleotides, the CDR3 is TGTGCCAGCTCACCGATGACTAGCGGGGGCTACAATGAGCAGTTCTTC. Residues: CASSPMTSGGYNEQFF. V is TRBV18 and J is TRBJ2-1; 12 bases are shared with TRBD2. The CDR3 is made up of 16 amino acids. Germline V gene lookup returns CDR1 KGHSH and CDR2 LQKENI. The trim removed 3 bases at V and 3 bases at J, leaving 3 bases unmatched. The whole variable domain, remainder taken from reference TRBV18 and TRBJ2-1, is NAGVMQNPRHLVRRRGQEARLRCSPMKGHSHVYWYRQLPEEGLKFMVYLQKENIIDESGMPKERFSAEFPKEGPSILRIQQVVRGDSAAYFCASSPMTSGGYNEQFFGPGTRLTVL.

V and J are TRBV24-1 and TRBJ2-2, with D possibly being TRBD1 or TRBD2 (5 bases each). Per germline, CDR1 KGHDR and CDR2 SFDVKD. V shed 7 bases and J shed 6 bases, with 14 bases lying between them. The CDR3 has 14 amino acids. The CDR3 here is CATSPERDAGELFF. The CDR3 DNA sequence: TGTGCCACCAGCCCTGAGAGGGACGCCGGGGAGCTGTTTTTT.

In its sample, this clonotype was seen a few times. This rearrangement joins TRBV28 to TRBJ2-2; 9 bases map to TRBD1. Germline CDR1 MDHEN, CDR2 SYDVKM. The CDR3 is made up of 15 amino acids. J was trimmed by 3 bases and V by 5 bases; bases with no gene match: 4. The CDR3 loop is CASSPGQGHTGELFF. CDR3 DNA: TGTGCCAGCAGTCCGGGACAGGGTCACACCGGGGAGCTGTTTTTT.

The gene calls are TRBV18 and TRBJ2-7; 14 bases map to TRBD2. The germline V gene has CDR1 KGHSH and CDR2 LQKENI. Trimming cost V 6 bases and J 3 bases; bases outside gene matches: 4. This CDR3 is built from 15 residues. CDR3 sequence reads: CASSAGTSGSYEQYF. The CDR3 DNA reads TGTGCCAGCTCCGCCGGGACTAGCGGGAGCTACGAGCAGTACTTC.

The chain carries TRBV29-1 and TRBJ2-2; TRBD2 is a possible D gene (6 bases). The CDR3 loop spans 13 amino acids. V was clipped by 4 bases and J by 2 bases, with 8 bases between them. Per germline, CDR1 SQVTM and CDR2 ANQGSEA. CDR3 in amino acids: CSVGRGNTGELFF. CDR3 DNA: TGCAGCGTTGGGCGGGGAAACACCGGGGAGCTGTTTTTT.

This clonotype was picked up a small number of times. The V and J genes are TRBV3-1 and TRBJ2-7; D remains unclear. Trimming shortened V by 0 bases and J by 7 bases, and 16 bases separated the two germline ends. Germline assignment: CDR1 LGHDT and CDR2 YNNKEL (reference sequence). This CDR3 spans 15 amino acids. As DNA, the CDR3 is TGTGCCAGCAGCCAAGAGCAGCCGGGCGTGGGGGAGCAGTACTTC. The encoded protein is CASSQEQPGVGEQYF.

This clonotype is deemed medium-sized. The chain couples TRBV7-9 to TRBJ1-1; D gene unclear. Trimming removed 5 bases from V and 6 bases from J, with 10 bases in between. The CDR3 has 12 amino acids. Germline CDR1 SEHNR, CDR2 FQNEAQ (reference sequence). For the CDR3, the DNA is TGTGCCAGCAGCCACCAGTCCGCTGAAGCTTTCTTT. Translation gives CASSHQSAEAFF.

The rearrangement joins TRBV15 to TRBJ2-1; 11 nucleotides line up with TRBD2. CDR1 is LNHNV and CDR2 is YYDKDF in the germline V gene (reference sequence). The CDR3 contains 16 residues. Losses at the gene ends were 0 bases for V and 8 bases for J; bases not matched to a gene: 6. CDR3 amino acids: CATSRELAGGPDEQFF. In DNA, the CDR3 is TGTGCCACCAGCAGAGAGTTAGCGGGAGGGCCGGATGAGCAGTTCTTC. Looking up the rest from reference TRBV15 and TRBJ2-1 gives the full variable domain: DAMVIQNPRYQVTQFGKPVTLSCSQTLNHNVMYWYQQKSSQAPKLLFHYYDKDFNNEADTPDNFQSRRPNTSFCFLDIRSPGLGDTAMYLCATSRELAGGPDEQFFGPGTRLTVL.